Shown below are 13 T cell receptor beta chains from a single sample sequenced in a study of blood T cells in healthy people across ages. Combining a sample-barcoded 5' primer with a J-beta primer mix, a second PCR ran for roughly 6 to 12 cycles. TCRdb ran MiXCR on the 5' RACE reads and lists one entry per CDR3 protein. The sample lists more than 550,000 distinct CDR3 sequences; about 24% were seen once. Sequencing was done on a sample of blood. These TCRs come from a man aged 70-80 years in good health.

The rearrangement joins TRBV28 to TRBJ1-4; D ambiguous. V gave up 2 bases and J gave up 7 bases, with 17 bases separating them. This CDR3 is built from 16 residues. Looked up from germline, CDR1 is MDHEN and CDR2 is SYDVKM. This CDR3 is CASSLPPSSRAEKLFF. The CDR3, as DNA: TGTGCCAGCAGTTTACCCCCATCAAGTCGGGCTGAAAAACTGTTTTTT. The full variable domain, its missing parts supplied by reference TRBV28 and TRBJ1-4, is DVKVTQSSRYLVKRTGEKVFLECVQDMDHENMFWYRQDPGLGLRLIYFSYDVKMKEKGDIPEGYSVSREKKERFSLILESASTNQTSMYLCASSLPPSSRAEKLFFGSGTQLSVL.

This clonotype was counted between two and nine times. The genes are TRBV20-1 and TRBJ1-5; D is unclear. This CDR3 contains 17 residues. With 0 bases removed from V and 2 bases from J, the gap between germline ends came to 17 bases. Germline CDR1 is DFQATT and CDR2 is SNEGSKA (reference sequence). The CDR3 sequence: CSARDRRPRAGNQPQHF. CDR3 DNA sequence: TGCAGTGCTAGAGATCGCCGCCCCAGAGCGGGCAATCAGCCCCAGCATTTT.

The rearrangement joins TRBV3-1 to TRBJ2-1; 9 bases agree with TRBD2. CDR1 is LGHDT and CDR2 is YNNKEL in the germline V gene (reference sequence). The CDR3 spans 16 residues. V lost 0 bases and J lost 8; bases outside the gene matches: 8. The CDR3 coding sequence is TGTGCCAGCAGCCAAGATGTGGCGGGAGGGCCGTATGAGCAGTTCTTC. Translation: CASSQDVAGGPYEQFF.

This clonotype occurred a few times. The chain couples TRBV28 to TRBJ1-6; 10 bases fit TRBD1. Per germline, CDR1 MDHEN and CDR2 SYDVKM. Trimming at V came to 5 bases and at J to 7 bases, leaving 5 bases not matched to a gene. The CDR3 length is 15 residues. The CDR3, as DNA: TGTGCCAGCAGTGGGGGACAGGGGCGGAATTCACCCCTCCACTTT. It codes for CASSGGQGRNSPLHF.

The rearrangement joins TRBV18 to TRBJ2-1; D is unresolved. The CDR3 is 13 amino acids. V was pared by 3 bases and J by 7 bases, with 10 bases between. Per germline, CDR1 KGHSH and CDR2 LQKENI. Here the CDR3 reads CASSPTVGNEQFF. The DNA for the CDR3 is TGTGCCAGCTCACCTACGGTAGGGAATGAGCAGTTCTTC.

This clonotype was seen a few times. The chain uses TRBV27 and TRBJ2-1; 14 bases line up with TRBD2. This CDR3 comprises 18 residues. CDR1 MNHEY and CDR2 SMNVEV come from the germline V gene (reference sequence). The ends lost 8 bases at V and 7 bases at J; junction bases unmatched: 16. CDR3 coding DNA: TGTGCCAGCGCAAGGACTAGCGGGGGGTCATTCTACGGGAATGAGCAGTTCTTC. Translation: CASARTSGGSFYGNEQFF.

This chain links TRBV27 with TRBJ2-5; 10 bases agree with TRBD1. The closer fit of TRBJ2-1 to the DNA end suggests the J call may be wrong. This CDR3 spans 14 amino acids. The germline V gene has CDR1 MNHEY and CDR2 SMNVEV (reference sequence). The CDR3 DNA follows: TGTGCCAGCAGCAGACAGGGGGCGGTCAATGAGCAGTTCTTC. Translation: CASSRQGAVNEQFF.

This rearrangement joins TRBV20-1 to TRBJ2-1; D gene unclear. The CDR3 has 17 amino acids. Germline lookup yields CDR1 DFQATT and CDR2 SNEGSKA (reference sequence). The ends were cut back, 5 bases at V and 5 bases at J, with 25 bases in the middle. As DNA, the CDR3 is TGCAGTGCTCCCAAATCATCCTCAATCGGCACACACAATGAGCAGTTCTTC. This translates into CSAPKSSSIGTHNEQFF.

The chain's CDR3 is CASSQDGKGREQYF. CDR3 sequence (DNA): TGTGCCAGCAGCCAAGACGGAAAAGGTCGCGAGCAGTACTTC. The genes are TRBV4-2 and TRBJ2-5; no clear D gene. The J call could be wrong; TRBJ2-7 is a better fit for the DNA end. The germline V gene encodes CDR1 LGHNA and CDR2 YNFKEQ. This CDR3 comprises 14 residues.

CDR3 bases: TGTGCCAGCAGCGTAGAGCACAGCTCTGGAAACACCATATATTTT. Its protein is CASSVEHSSGNTIYF. This chain uses TRBV9 with TRBJ1-3, with D unresolved. This CDR3 comprises 15 residues. Trimming took off 0 bases at V and 0 bases at J, with 7 bases between the two ends. Per germline, CDR1 SGDLS and CDR2 YYNGEE.

This chain uses TRBV4-3 with TRBJ2-1; 7 nucleotides agree with TRBD2. Losses at the gene ends were 4 bases for V and 8 bases for J; bases not matched to a gene: 14. The CDR3 extends over 16 amino acids. CDR1 is LGHNA, CDR2 YSLEER, per germline. CDR3 region: CASSPQPRGRADEQFF. The CDR3 coding sequence is TGCGCCAGCAGCCCCCAACCACGAGGGAGGGCCGATGAGCAGTTCTTC.

This clonotype was picked up a small number of times. This chain uses TRBV3-1 with TRBJ1-2; weak D call: TRBD1 (5 bases). CDR3 length equals 14 residues. Trimming shortened V by 1 base and J by 7 bases, and 13 bases separated the two germline ends. Germline V gives CDR1 LGHDT, CDR2 YNNKEL (reference sequence). CDR3 DNA sequence: TGTGCCAGCAGCCAAGCCCTCCAGGGACGTGGCTACACCTTC. Translated, it gives CASSQALQGRGYTF. The full variable domain, rest sourced from reference TRBV3-1 and TRBJ1-2, is DTAVSQTPKYLVTQMGNDKSIKCEQNLGHDTMYWYKQDSKKFLKIMFSYNNKELIINETVPNRFSPKSPDKAHLNLHINSLELGDSAVYFCASSQALQGRGYTFGSGTRLTVV.

This clonotype occurred many times. The chain joins TRBV12-3 or TRBV12-4 to TRBJ1-2, with 7 positions matching TRBD1. The CDR3 is made up of 12 amino acids. The V gene end was trimmed by 5 bases and the J gene end by 7 bases; junction bases not matched to a gene: 4. CDR3 in DNA: TGTGCCAGCAGTCGGACAGGTCTTGGCTACACCTTC. Amino acid sequence: CASSRTGLGYTF.